The source of this T cell receptor beta chain is a study of cytomegalovirus exposure and HLA in healthy donors. General study findings and limits: The authors confirmed in vitro that a few CMV-associated chains were specific for CMV antigens. Among TCR sequences, most were rare, though some public TCRs appeared in many donors. Listed as cytomegalovirus-associated were 164 TCR beta chains. A missense variant in DCLRE1C was later tied to TCR beta V- and J-gene trimming.

Details on this clone: The antigen is unknown.

Looked up from germline, CDR1 is SGHTA and CDR2 is FQGNSA. The CDR3 sequence is 14 residues long. Deletions cut 5 bases from V and 0 bases from J, with 8 bases between. The PCR was carried out with 60 Vbeta primers and 13 Jbeta primers. Only in-frame clones appear in the TCRdb table, and some are missing; sequencing was by immunoSEQ multiplex PCR. Of around 98,000 clones listed, 65% to 80% are singletons. The genes are TRBV7-2 and TRBJ2-1; D not resolved. The receptor was derived from a human donor in good health. Specimen: PBMCs. Here the CDR3 reads CASSPLGSYNEQFF. Written as DNA, the CDR3 is TGTGCCAGCAGCCCTCTCGGCTCCTACAATGAGCAGTTCTTC. Based on the CDR3 plus reference TRBV7-2 and TRBJ2-1, the full variable domain is GAGVSQSPSNKVTEKGKDVELRCDPISGHTALYWYRQSLGQGLEFLIYFQGNSAPDKSGLPSDRFSAERTGGSVSTLTIQRTQQEDSAVYLCASSPLGSYNEQFFGPGTRLTVL.